This T cell receptor beta chain came from a study of blood T cell repertoires in COVID-19. About the study: Samples representing acute and convalescent COVID-19 were sourced from the United States, Italy and Spain. T cells, B-cell-depleted T cells, or PBMCs provided the cDNA or gDNA that served as material.

Seattle participants joined during active infection and were tracked over time. In the study's own analysis: Using reference gene primer amplification, nucleated cell counts were estimated. TCRdb's copy holds only in-frame clones and misses some; the assay was immunoSEQ multiplex PCR. From that table come the V and J calls and clone size; the DNA was used to work out D and trimming. The repertoire holds roughly 220,000 clones, with approximately 85% as singletons. Germline loops: CDR1 SEHNR, CDR2 FQNEAQ (reference sequence). V lost 3 bases and J lost 0, with 6 bases in between. This CDR3 contains 15 residues.

The V gene is TRBV7-9, the J gene TRBJ2-6; D unresolved. Specimen: peripheral blood. This receptor was taken from an elderly woman with COVID-19, enrolled during active disease. The CDR3 bases are TGTGCCAGCAGCTTCTCCCTCTCTGGGGCCAACGTCCTGACTTTC. This codes for CASSFSLSGANVLTF.